These T cell receptor beta chains were read from a single sample in a study of T-cell reconstitution after alpha-beta-depleted transplantation in children. Each CDR3 protein is one row after TCRdb ran MiXCR on the PCR reads. This sample yields 220,000 or so distinct CDR3 sequences, of which around 7.8% are seen a single time; 6.3% belongs to the top ten. Specimen: PBMCs, mostly from graft donor cells, collected 180 days after TCRalphabeta/CD19-depleted stem cell transplant. The receptors originated from a male patient between 5 and 17 years old who had a stem cell transplant for acute lymphoblastic leukemia, so the T cells may come from the graft donor. Each CDR3 is given with its conserved first and last residue. A D gene is named only where the DNA matches it firmly. Expanded clones are given a class, and other clones once, few, many or no size at all.

cdr3_length d_call j_call clone_size v_call cdr3_aa cdr3_nt
13 TRBD1 TRBJ1-2 many TRBV4-3 CASSQYTGDGYTF TGCGCCAGCAGCCAATACACAGGGGATGGCTACACCTTC
16 TRBD1 TRBJ2-7 many TRBV5-1 CASSDWTGAPSYEQYF TGCGCCAGCAGCGACTGGACAGGGGCCCCTTCCTACGAGCAGTACTTC
18 TRBD2 TRBJ2-2 many TRBV11-1 CASSLGSGRAANTGELFF TGTGCCAGCAGCTTAGGTAGCGGGAGGGCCGCGAACACCGGGGAGCTGTTTTTT
15 - TRBJ1-5 many TRBV5-8 CASSLRGASNQPQHF TGTGCCAGCAGCTTGAGAGGGGCGAGCAATCAGCCCCAGCATTTT
15 - TRBJ2-3 many TRBV12-3/TRBV12-4 CASSSRPTRADTQYF TGTGCCAGCAGTTCCCGGCCCACCAGGGCAGATACGCAGTATTTT
18 TRBD2 TRBJ2-7 - TRBV7-2 CASSLAKLSGANSYEQYF TGTGCCAGCAGCTTAGCCAAACTTAGCGGGGCCAACTCCTACGAGCAGTACTTC
13 - TRBJ1-2 many TRBV12-3/TRBV12-4 CASSRQANYGYTF TGTGCCAGCAGTCGACAGGCTAACTATGGCTACACCTTC
14 - TRBJ2-7 few TRBV18 CASSQLMGSYEQYF TGTGCCAGCTCACAACTGATGGGCTCCTACGAGCAGTACTTC
15 - TRBJ1-5 many TRBV12-3/TRBV12-4 CASRKGVLGNQPQHF TGTGCCAGCCGTAAAGGGGTTTTGGGCAATCAGCCCCAGCATTTT
15 - TRBJ1-5 - TRBV5-6 CAMSPRGYSNQPQHF TGTGCCATGAGCCCCCGGGGGTATAGCAATCAGCCCCAGCATTTT
14 - TRBJ2-5 many TRBV29-1 CSVEALARQETQYF TGCAGCGTTGAAGCGCTAGCGCGGCAAGAGACCCAGTACTTC
16 TRBD1 TRBJ2-4 many TRBV6-1 CASNGQGPLAKNIQYF TGTGCCAGCAATGGACAGGGTCCTCTAGCCAAAAACATTCAGTACTTC
15 TRBD1 TRBJ1-5 many TRBV10-2 CASSESMTGGIPQHF TGCGCCAGCAGTGAGTCGATGACAGGGGGGATACCCCAGCATTTT
12 - TRBJ2-1 many TRBV7-2 CASSDQGYEQFF TGTGCCAGCTCAGATCAGGGGTATGAGCAGTTCTTC
14 - TRBJ2-7 many TRBV6-2/TRBV6-3 CASSYGGQTNEQYF TGTGCCAGCAGTTATGGCGGACAGACGAACGAGCAGTACTTC
15 - TRBJ1-4 - TRBV12-3/TRBV12-4 CASSFPGSTNEKLFF TGTGCCAGCAGTTTTCCAGGTTCAACTAATGAAAAACTGTTTTTT
15 - TRBJ2-5 many TRBV12-3/TRBV12-4 CASSFWAAVQETQYF TGTGCCAGCAGTTTTTGGGCAGCGGTCCAAGAGACCCAGTACTTC
15 - TRBJ2-7 many TRBV7-8 CASSLLSGYAPEQYF TGTGCCAGCAGCTTACTGTCGGGGTATGCTCCCGAGCAGTACTTC
16 TRBD2 TRBJ2-2 many TRBV7-3 CASSNPSGGSTGELFF TGTGCCAGCAGCAACCCTAGCGGGGGATCCACCGGGGAGCTGTTTTTT
18 TRBD2 TRBJ2-3 - TRBV2 CTSSLGELAGGSTDTQYF TGTACCAGCAGTTTAGGGGAACTAGCGGGGGGGAGCACAGATACGCAGTATTTT
17 - TRBJ2-7 many TRBV7-3 CASSLKSLPRASGEQYF TGTGCCAGCAGCTTAAAATCCCTCCCACGTGCCTCGGGGGAGCAGTACTTC
17 - TRBJ1-6 few TRBV14 CASSQETGLRWNSPLHF TGTGCCAGCAGCCAAGAGACGGGGTTGAGGTGGAATTCACCCCTCCACTTT
15 TRBD1 TRBJ1-4 many TRBV5-1 CASSLQGGGNEKLFF TGCGCCAGCAGCTTGCAAGGGGGCGGCAATGAAAAACTGTTTTTT
14 - TRBJ2-7 many TRBV6-2/TRBV6-3 CATDGTSSSYEQYF TGTGCCACCGACGGGACGTCGAGCTCCTACGAGCAGTACTTC
14 - TRBJ1-1 many TRBV2 CASSGPDGDTEAFF TGTGCCAGCAGTGGCCCCGACGGGGACACTGAAGCTTTCTTT